This T cell receptor (beta chain) was retrieved from a study of blood T cell repertoires in COVID-19. In the study overall: PBMCs, B-cell-depleted T cells, or T cells provided the cDNA or gDNA that made up the material.

Losses at the gene ends were 3 bases for V and 1 base for J; bases not matched to a gene: 18. The CDR3 is 20 amino acids. Germline CDR1 and CDR2: LGHNT and FRNRAP. This table comes from immunoSEQ multiplex PCR, and its TCRdb copy is limited to in-frame clones, with some not included. The sample consists of more than 200,000 clones, roughly 80% of them appearing once. The clonotype was recovered from a man between 60 and 75 years old with acute or convalescent COVID-19. Input material: peripheral blood. The V gene is TRBV12-5, the J gene TRBJ2-1; TRBD2 matches at 7 bases. CDR3 sequence (DNA): TGTGCTAGTGGTTTAACTATCGGGACTACCACACTTTCTTCCTACAATGAGCAGTTCTTC. Translated, it gives CASGLTIGTTTLSSYNEQFF.